The 3 T cell receptor beta chains reported below all come from one sample, sequenced in a study of T cell responses to AZD1222 COVID-19 vaccine. Clones were sequenced by immunoSEQ multiplex PCR, and TCRdb holds only the in-frame ones, with some missing. The sample consists of 150,000 to 200,000 clones, over 75% of them appearing once. Sequenced material: peripheral blood, taken 28 days after the second AZD1222 dose. The receptors come from an adult who received the AZD1222 COVID-19 vaccine.

V and J are TRBV19 and TRBJ2-2; D may be TRBD1 (7 bases). Trimming cost V 6 bases and J 7 bases, with 15 bases left between them. Germline CDR1 is LNHDA and CDR2 is SQIVND (reference sequence). The CDR3 has 14 residues. Written as DNA, the CDR3 is TGTGCCAGTAGACCTAGGCAGGGGGGCGGGGAGCTGTTTTTT. Protein sequence: CASRPRQGGGELFF.

Comment on this clone: At one end, the junction sequence differs from germline, possibly due to a read error. V is TRBV5-1 and J is TRBJ2-7; 7 bases map to TRBD1. CDR1 and CDR2 (germline): SGHRS, YFSETQ. The CDR3 consists of 13 residues. The CDR3 loop reads CASSLDRNYGQYF. CDR3 nucleotides: TGCGCCAGCAGCCTGGACAGGAACTACGGGCAGTACTTC.

This sequence joins TRBV3-1 (or the pseudogene TRBV3-2) and TRBJ2-2; D is unresolved. Between the trimmed V and J ends, which lost 4 bases and 8 bases, there was a span of 11 bases. The CDR3 length is 13 residues. Germline V gene sequence: CDR1 LGHDT, CDR2 YNNKEL (reference sequence). CDR3 in amino acids: CASSPERFGELFF. The DNA of the CDR3 is TGTGCCAGCAGCCCGGAACGTTTTGGGGAGCTGTTTTTT.